The 21 T cell receptor beta chains reported below all come from one sample, sequenced in a study of T cells after posttransplantation cyclophosphamide. The assay was immunoSEQ multiplex PCR, and TCRdb's table has in-frame clones only and misses some. The sample lists roughly 12,000 clones; roughly 95% were seen once. The material sequenced was naive CD8+ T cells sorted from PBMCs. The receptors stem from a young man in good health and a related stem cell transplant donor.

CDR3 DNA sequence: TGTGCCAGCAGCTATTTAGCGGGGGGGTACACAGATACGCAGTATTTT. Encoded protein: CASSYLAGGYTDTQYF. The chain combines TRBV7-8 with TRBJ2-3; TRBD2 aligns across 11 bases. The CDR3 is 16 residues long. Trimming took 4 bases from V and 2 from J; bases not matched to a gene: 5. Germline-derived CDR1 and CDR2 are SGHVS and FQNEAQ. The variable domain in full, completed from reference TRBV7-8 and TRBJ2-3, reads GAGVSQSPRYKVAKRGQDVALRCDPISGHVSLFWYQQALGQGPEFLTYFQNEAQLDKSGLPSDRFFAERPEGSVSTLKIQRTQQEDSAVYLCASSYLAGGYTDTQYFGPGTRLTVL.

This chain joins TRBV2 and TRBJ1-3; D perhaps matches TRBD1 (5 bases). The length of the CDR3 is 14 residues. The germline gives CDR1 SNHLY, CDR2 FYNNEI. Trimming removed 7 bases at V and 4 bases at J, with 14 bases between. The CDR3: CASIPKGMGNTIYF. CDR3 bases: TGTGCCAGCATCCCCAAGGGGATGGGAAACACCATATATTTT.

The V gene is TRBV4-2, the J gene TRBJ2-1, with 11 nucleotides matching TRBD2. Germline CDR1 and CDR2: LGHNA and YNFKEQ. Germline trimming cut 0 bases from V and 3 bases from J; bases unmatched to any gene: 7. The CDR3 sequence is 18 residues long. The CDR3 loop is CASSQEGLAGGFYNEQFF. Here the CDR3 DNA reads TGTGCCAGCAGCCAAGAGGGCCTAGCGGGGGGTTTCTACAATGAGCAGTTCTTC.

The chain employs TRBV4-1 and TRBJ2-1, with TRBD2 matching 11 bases. CDR3 size: 15 residues. The V gene end was trimmed by 4 bases and the J gene end by 3 bases; junction bases not matched to a gene: 2. Germline lookup yields CDR1 MGHRA and CDR2 YSYEKL. The CDR3, as DNA: TGCGCCAGCAGCCCCGGGACTAGCGGCTACAATGAGCAGTTCTTC. Translated, it gives CASSPGTSGYNEQFF.

This chain connects TRBV19 to TRBJ2-1; 14 bases match TRBD2. Unmatched junction bases numbered 10, after V lost 6 bases and J lost 9 bases. There are 16 residues in the CDR3. Germline loops: CDR1 LNHDA, CDR2 SQIVND (reference sequence). CDR3 in amino acids: CASSPWTSGGTSEQFF. In DNA, the CDR3 is TGTGCCAGTAGCCCCTGGACTAGCGGGGGGACTAGTGAGCAGTTCTTC.

V is TRBV5-1 and J is TRBJ2-7, with 9 positions matching TRBD1. The V gene end was trimmed by 3 bases and the J gene end by 5 bases; junction bases not matched to a gene: 6. The CDR3 spans 14 residues. Germline V gives CDR1 SGHRS, CDR2 YFSETQ. The CDR3 DNA sequence: TGCGCCAGCAGCTCCGGGACAGGGACACACGAGCAGTACTTC. It specifies CASSSGTGTHEQYF. Drawing the rest from reference TRBV5-1 and TRBJ2-7, the complete variable domain is KAGVTQTPRYLIKTRGQQVTLSCSPISGHRSVSWYQQTPGQGLQFLFEYFSETQRNKGNFPGRFSGRQFSNSRSEMNVSTLELGDSALYLCASSSGTGTHEQYFGPGTRLTVT.

As concerns this clone: A junction end diverges from the germline sequence, so it may reflect a read error. Other DNA sequences of this sample code for an identical CDR3. V and J are TRBV7-9 and TRBJ2-3; 10 bases are shared with TRBD1. The CDR3 is 17 residues long. Germline V gene sequence: CDR1 SEHNR, CDR2 FQNEAQ (reference sequence). CDR3 coding DNA: TGTGCCAGCAGTTTAGTGGGACAGGGGTACTCACTAGATACGCAGTATTTT. It encodes CASSLVGQGYSLDTQYF.

A word on this clone: The junction differs from germline at one of its ends, possibly a read error. This chain connects TRBV15 to TRBJ2-1; no definite D call. This CDR3 region has 13 residues. CDR1 and CDR2 from the germline V gene are LNHNV and YYDKDF (reference sequence). CDR3: CATSPPSDNEQFF. The CDR3 nucleotides are TGTGCCACCAGCCCCCCCTCCGACAATGAGCAGTTCTTC.

The chain carries TRBV18 and TRBJ2-7; 10 bases agree with TRBD2. The germline CDR1 and CDR2 sequences are KGHSH and LQKENI. The CDR3 has 15 amino acids. V dropped 6 bases and J dropped 1; count of bases not matched to a gene: 6. The CDR3 region has the DNA TGTGCCAGCTCCGACCGGACTAGCGGATCCTACGAGCAGTACTTC. Its translation is CASSDRTSGSYEQYF. The full variable domain, rest sourced from reference TRBV18 and TRBJ2-7, is NAGVMQNPRHLVRRRGQEARLRCSPMKGHSHVYWYRQLPEEGLKFMVYLQKENIIDESGMPKERFSAEFPKEGPSILRIQQVVRGDSAAYFCASSDRTSGSYEQYFGPGTRLTVT.

The chain uses TRBV27 and TRBJ1-2; TRBD1 is a possible D gene (5 bases). The germline CDR1 and CDR2 sequences are MNHEY and SMNVEV (reference sequence). The CDR3 covers 15 residues. V dropped 4 bases and J dropped 2 bases, with 14 bases sitting between them. CDR3 sequence: CASSSHIGGNYGYTF. Here the CDR3 DNA reads TGTGCCAGCAGTTCCCATATCGGGGGAAACTATGGCTACACCTTC.

CDR3 nucleotide sequence: TGCGCCAGCAGCCGCGACAGGGACGCGAACACCGGGGAGCTGTTTTTT. Amino acid sequence: CASSRDRDANTGELFF. The rearrangement uses TRBV5-1 and TRBJ2-2; 7 bases fit TRBD1. Germline lookup yields CDR1 SGHRS and CDR2 YFSETQ. The ends lost 4 bases at V and 0 bases at J; junction bases unmatched: 6. This CDR3 is 16 amino acids long.

This clone has just one count. This sequence joins TRBV7-2 and TRBJ2-2; a possible D gene is TRBD2 (5 bases). V was clipped by 1 base and J by 4 bases, with 13 bases between them. The CDR3 runs 16 residues. CDR1 is SGHTA, CDR2 FQGNSA, per germline. CDR3 residues: CASSLVPSSATGELFF. DNA of the CDR3: TGTGCCAGCAGCTTAGTCCCTAGCTCGGCCACCGGGGAGCTGTTTTTT.

The genes are TRBV6-1 and TRBJ2-7; D remains unclear. CDR3 length equals 12 residues. V was pared by 3 bases and J by 3 bases, with 6 bases between. Per the germline V gene, CDR1 is MNHNS and CDR2 is SASEGT. The CDR3 sequence is CASSDGYYEQYF. The CDR3 DNA sequence: TGTGCCAGCAGTGACGGGTACTACGAGCAGTACTTC.

The rearrangement joins TRBV6-1 to TRBJ1-5; maybe TRBD1 (6 bases). CDR1 and CDR2 from the germline V gene are MNHNS and SASEGT. Between the trimmed V and J ends, which lost 4 bases and 3 bases, there was a span of 13 bases. This CDR3 comprises 15 residues. The CDR3 loop reads CASSVNRGYNQPQHF. The CDR3 DNA follows: TGTGCCAGCAGTGTCAATAGGGGGTACAATCAGCCCCAGCATTTT.

The chain is built from TRBV28 and TRBJ2-7; 9 bases are a match to TRBD2. Germline assignment: CDR1 MDHEN and CDR2 SYDVKM. The CDR3 runs 16 residues. V trimming: 2 bases; J trimming: 3 bases; junction bases outside the gene matches: 8. The CDR3, as DNA: TGTGCCAGCAGTTTAACGGCTAGCGGGGTCCTCTACGAGCAGTACTTC. This gives the protein CASSLTASGVLYEQYF.

This chain uses TRBV5-6 with TRBJ2-7; 8 bases line up with TRBD1. CDR3 length: 14 amino acids. V gave up 4 bases and J gave up 1 base; unmatched junction bases: 4. Germline CDR1 is SGHDT and CDR2 is YYEEEE. CDR3 coding DNA: TGTGCCAGCAGCCCGGGACAGGAGTCCTACGAGCAGTACTTC. It yields the protein CASSPGQESYEQYF. The whole variable domain, remainder taken from reference TRBV5-6 and TRBJ2-7, is DAGVTQSPTHLIKTRGQQVTLRCSPKSGHDTVSWYQQALGQGPQFIFQYYEEEERQRGNFPDRFSGHQFPNYSSELNVNALLLGDSALYLCASSPGQESYEQYFGPGTRLTVT.

The V and J genes are TRBV9 and TRBJ1-1, with no clear D. The CDR3 contains 14 residues. Trimming pared 5 bases from V and 1 base from J, leaving 12 bases between. Germline V lookup: CDR1 SGDLS, CDR2 YYNGEE. CDR3 in amino acids: CASRDPGKNTEAFF. CDR3 DNA: TGTGCCAGCAGGGACCCGGGGAAGAACACTGAAGCTTTCTTT.

The sample holds one count of this clone. The chain couples TRBV5-1 to TRBJ2-3, with TRBD2 identical over 9 bases. Germline CDR1 reads SGHRS; CDR2 reads YFSETQ. Trimming removed 1 base from V and 3 bases from J; junction bases left unmatched: 3. CDR3 length: 15 residues. The CDR3 sequence is CASSLQRGVTDTQYF. In DNA form, the CDR3 reads TGCGCCAGCAGCTTGCAGCGGGGGGTAACAGATACGCAGTATTTT.

The chain uses TRBV4-3 and TRBJ2-7, with D perhaps matching TRBD1 (6 bases). This CDR3 is built from 14 residues. V was clipped by 0 bases and J by 7 bases, with 13 bases between them. The germline V gene encodes CDR1 LGHNA and CDR2 YSLEER. The CDR3 spells CASSQDVNQGEQYF. In DNA form, the CDR3 reads TGCGCCAGCAGCCAAGATGTCAATCAGGGGGAGCAGTACTTC.

The rearrangement joins TRBV4-1 to TRBJ2-1; D not resolved. The germline CDR1 and CDR2 sequences are MGHRA and YSYEKL. This CDR3 is built from 14 residues. V lost 3 bases, J lost 8 bases, and 14 bases lay in between. The CDR3 spells CASSQIGSRDEQFF. In DNA form, the CDR3 reads TGCGCCAGCAGCCAGATCGGTTCCCGGGATGAGCAGTTCTTC.

The rearrangement joins TRBV2 to TRBJ2-5; 10 bases are shared with TRBD2. CDR1 and CDR2 from the germline V gene are SNHLY and FYNNEI. J gave up 5 bases and V 6 bases, and 6 bases lay outside the gene matches. There are 14 residues in the CDR3. The chain's CDR3 is CASRELAGRETQYF. The CDR3 bases are TGTGCCAGCAGAGAACTAGCGGGGAGGGAGACCCAGTACTTC.